This TCR beta chain was retrieved from a study of vaccination and CD4 T cells after COVID-19. For the study at large: Convalescent persons amounted to six males plus four females, two of whom were Hispanic. Whole-study results and caveats: Researchers report that a median about 89% of reactive clones in convalescent patients surfaced only post-vaccination.

Documented treatment: roughly 10-day PBMC culture with coronavirus spike peptide pools or control peptides (ViraFEST assay). The CDR3 runs 15 residues. Deletions cut 7 bases from V and 4 bases from J, with 17 bases between. CD4+ T cells that had been cultured provided DNA sequenced with the Oncomine TCR Beta short-read assay. TCRdb reprocessed the PCR reads with MiXCR, giving one entry per CDR3 protein. The profile shows about 18,000 distinct CDR3 sequences, 56% of them singletons. Worth noting for this clonotype: The antigen is not known.

The genes are TRBV12-3 or TRBV12-4 and TRBJ1-5; D gene ambiguous. The sequencing sample was made of CD4+ T cells from blood, cultured in vitro. The source is a human donor who had recovered from COVID-19. The CDR3 loop reads CASTPMRLPNQPQHF. In nucleotides, the CDR3 is TGTGCCAGCACCCCTATGAGACTGCCGAATCAGCCCCAGCATTTT.